This passage covers 16 T cell receptor beta chains from one sample sequenced in a study of blood T cells in healthy people across ages (dated by TCRdb to 2013 to 2016). The protocol used for the library was 5' RACE. Sequencing was carried out with an Illumina HiSeq 2500. A second PCR of 7 to 11 cycles was run with a J-beta primer mix and a sample-barcoded 5' primer. TCRdb applied fastp at Q25 and MiXCR to the public reads, then kept only in-frame beta chains. One record per CDR3 amino acid sequence lists the most common genes and DNA. The sample table lists 450,000 to 600,000 distinct CDR3 sequences, roughly a quarter of them with a count of one. The ten top clones hold 3% to 4.5% of the sample. These data also featured in a second study, about T cells of mothers and their children.

Sample: blood. These receptors were obtained from a boy aged 2 to 10 in good health.

This clonotype was recorded many times. V gene TRBV9 combines with J gene TRBJ1-2; D is ambiguous. Germline CDR1 is SGDLS and CDR2 is YYNGEE. The CDR3 spans 13 residues. Trimming pared 0 bases from V and 4 bases from J, leaving 7 bases between. CDR3 nucleotides: TGTGCCAGCAGCGTAGATGGAGGCTATGGCTACACCTTC. Protein sequence: CASSVDGGYGYTF.

This clonotype was recorded a few times. This chain connects TRBV6-5 to TRBJ1-6, with unresolved D. Trimming left V 2 bases short and J 0 bases short, with 8 bases between. The CDR3 runs 16 residues. CDR1 is MNHEY and CDR2 is SVGAGI in the germline V gene. The CDR3 sequence is CASSYGGSSYNSPLHF. In DNA, the CDR3 is TGTGCCAGCAGTTACGGCGGGAGCTCCTATAATTCACCCCTCCACTTT.

The gene calls are TRBV5-1 and TRBJ2-7; D gene uncertain. This CDR3 has 14 residues. The germline V gene has CDR1 SGHRS and CDR2 YFSETQ. The germline V and J ends were trimmed by 0 bases and 0 bases, with 7 bases remaining between them. The chain's CDR3 is CASSLEAYSYEQYF. The CDR3 coding sequence is TGCGCCAGCAGCTTGGAAGCCTACTCCTACGAGCAGTACTTC.

This clonotype was seen a few times. CDR3 sequence (DNA): TGTGCCACAAGGGGGGAGAACACCGGGGAGCTGTTTTTT. This gives the protein CATRGENTGELFF. This chain connects TRBV7-9 to TRBJ2-2; D is perhaps TRBD1 or TRBD2 (6 bases each). CDR3 size: 13 residues. Germline V gene lookup returns CDR1 SEHNR and CDR2 FQNEAQ (reference sequence). The V and J ends lost 10 bases and 1 base respectively, with 10 bases between them.

This clonotype came up a few times. V usage is TRBV4-3 and J usage is TRBJ2-5; 7 bases map to TRBD2. Gene TRBJ2-1 matches the end of the DNA better, so the J call may be wrong. Germline lookup yields CDR1 LGHNA and CDR2 YSLEER. CDR3 length: 13 residues. The CDR3 spells CASSRERGDEQFF. As DNA, the CDR3 is TGCGCCAGCAGCCGGGAACGGGGGGATGAGCAGTTCTTC.

The chain recombines TRBV20-1 with TRBJ2-5; tentatively, D is TRBD2 (5 bases). The J call may be in error: the DNA end matches TRBJ2-1 better. The CDR3 runs 15 residues. Germline values: CDR1 DFQATT, CDR2 SNEGSKA (reference sequence). CDR3 sequence reads: CSASMAQRPFSEQFF. CDR3 nucleotides: TGCAGTGCTAGTATGGCTCAGCGGCCTTTCAGTGAGCAGTTCTTC.

As concerns this clonotype: The germline gene is not matched at one end of the junction; a read error may be the cause. The genes are TRBV5-1 and TRBJ2-3, with D possibly being TRBD1 or TRBD2 (6 bases each). CDR3 size: 15 residues. The germline V gene encodes CDR1 SGHRS and CDR2 YFSETQ. CDR3: CASDSEGGFTDTQYF. CDR3 coding DNA: TGCGCCAGCGATTCAGAGGGGGGATTTACAGATACGCAATATTTT.

This clonotype was picked up a small number of times. V and J are TRBV5-5 and TRBJ2-7, with D perhaps matching TRBD1 (5 bases). The CDR3 contains 16 residues. Trimming removed 3 bases at V and 1 base at J, with 17 bases between. Germline assignment: CDR1 SGHKS and CDR2 YYEKEE (reference sequence). CDR3 region: CASSSNPRGTSYEQYF. The CDR3 nucleotides read TGTGCCAGCAGCTCGAACCCTAGGGGTACATCCTACGAGCAGTACTTC.

This chain joins TRBV24-1 and TRBJ2-1; 8 bases fit TRBD2. Germline CDR1 and CDR2: KGHDR and SFDVKD. Germline trimming cut 3 bases from V and 5 bases from J; bases unmatched to any gene: 5. The CDR3 spans 15 residues. In nucleotides, the CDR3 is TGTGCCACCAGTGATAGCGGGGGTGGGGACAATGAGCAGTTCTTC. This encodes CATSDSGGGDNEQFF.

Only a few counts were recorded for this clonotype. In nucleotides, the CDR3 is TGTGCCACCAGTGATGGACAGGAAGGCTACACCTTC. Its protein is CATSDGQEGYTF. The chain recombines TRBV24-1 with TRBJ1-2, with 7 bases that match TRBD1. The V gene's germline CDR1 is KGHDR and CDR2 SFDVKD. This CDR3 contains 12 residues. The V gene end was trimmed by 3 bases and the J gene end by 8 bases; junction bases not matched to a gene: 2.

This clonotype was seen a handful of times. The chain is built from TRBV20-1 and TRBJ2-3; D uncertain. V lost 5 bases to trimming and J lost 0 bases, with 12 bases between them. The germline CDR1 and CDR2 sequences are DFQATT and SNEGSKA (reference sequence). The CDR3 contains 14 residues. CDR3 nucleotide sequence: TGCAGTGCTTCCCCCGGGCGGAGCACAGATACGCAGTATTTT. Translating gives CSASPGRSTDTQYF.

The V and J genes are TRBV20-1 and TRBJ2-1; D might be TRBD1 or TRBD2, each matching 6 bases. Germline lookup yields CDR1 DFQATT and CDR2 SNEGSKA (reference sequence). This CDR3 has 16 amino acids. Trimming shortened V by 3 bases and J by 4 bases, and 19 bases separated the two germline ends. The CDR3 loop is CSASFGFGGTYNEQFF. As DNA, the CDR3 is TGCAGTGCTAGTTTCGGGTTCGGCGGGACATACAATGAGCAGTTCTTC.

The chain recombines TRBV4-3 with TRBJ2-3, with 8 bases matching TRBD1. The trim removed 0 bases at V and 2 bases at J, leaving 13 bases unmatched. Germline loops: CDR1 LGHNA, CDR2 YSLEER. The CDR3 is 19 residues long. CDR3 loop: CASSQEGGTGRSNTDTQYF. CDR3 bases: TGCGCCAGCAGCCAAGAAGGGGGGACAGGAAGGAGCAACACAGATACGCAGTATTTT.

This clonotype was seen more than once but under ten times. This chain connects TRBV29-1 to TRBJ2-7, with 12 bases fitting TRBD2. CDR3 length equals 18 residues. Germline V gene lookup returns CDR1 SQVTM and CDR2 ANQGSEA. The J segment lost 0 bases and the V segment lost 4 bases, leaving 13 bases of the junction unmatched. The CDR3 here is CSVVGLAGRVGDSYEQYF. CDR3 coding DNA: TGCAGCGTTGTCGGACTAGCGGGAAGGGTAGGAGACTCCTACGAGCAGTACTTC.

This chain links TRBV9 with TRBJ2-3, with 10 bases aligning to TRBD2. Germline lookup yields CDR1 SGDLS and CDR2 YYNGEE. The J segment lost 2 bases and the V segment lost 4 bases, leaving 7 bases of the junction unmatched. The length of the CDR3 is 16 residues. The chain's CDR3 is CASSSGTSETTDTQYF. The CDR3 coding sequence is TGTGCCAGCAGCTCCGGGACTAGCGAGACCACAGATACGCAGTATTTT.

A few counts support this clonotype. The chain carries TRBV25-1 and TRBJ2-7; D is possibly TRBD1 (6 bases). Germline values: CDR1 MGHDK, CDR2 SYGVNS. V gave up 6 bases and J gave up 6 bases, with 18 bases separating them. The CDR3 runs to 14 residues. CDR3 loop: CASRETGRFGEQYF. The DNA for the CDR3 is TGTGCCAGCAGGGAGACAGGACGCTTTGGCGAGCAGTACTTC.